A single sample is the source of the 23 T cell receptor beta chains below, sequenced in a study of T cells after yellow fever vaccination. TCRdb reanalysed the 5' RACE reads using MiXCR and keeps one entry per CDR3 protein. This table has 550,000 or so distinct CDR3 sequences, roughly 19% appearing once. The specimen was PBMCs, collected 15 days after the yellow fever booster vaccination. These receptors came from a man aged 25-45 years who received the YFV17D yellow fever vaccine.

This clonotype was counted between two and nine times. The chain recombines TRBV10-3 with TRBJ2-1, with D maybe TRBD2 (5 bases). This CDR3 spans 14 amino acids. Between the trimmed V and J ends, which lost 2 bases and 7 bases, there was a span of 12 bases. Per the germline V gene, CDR1 is ENHRY and CDR2 is SYGVKD. CDR3 amino acids: CAISEGSTGNEQFF. CDR3 bases: TGTGCCATCAGTGAGGGTTCAACGGGGAATGAGCAGTTCTTC.

This clonotype was observed a handful of times. The rearrangement joins TRBV30 to TRBJ2-7, with 7 bases identical to TRBD2. CDR1 is GTSNPN, CDR2 SVGIG, per germline (reference sequence). V shed 2 bases, J shed 3 bases, and the junction held 1 base outside the gene matches. CDR3 length: 12 amino acids. CDR3 residues: CAWSRGSYEQYF. The DNA of the CDR3 is TGTGCCTGGAGTCGCGGGAGCTACGAGCAGTACTTC.

The V and J genes are TRBV29-1 and TRBJ2-2; 7 nucleotides match TRBD1. Trimming at V came to 4 bases and at J to 7 bases, leaving 6 bases not matched to a gene. Germline V CDR1 and CDR2: SQVTM, ANQGSEA. The CDR3 loop spans 13 amino acids. The CDR3 bases are TGCAGCGTTGCCGACAGGGCCGTCGGGGAGCTGTTTTTT. Protein sequence: CSVADRAVGELFF.

The rearrangement links TRBV20-1 to TRBJ2-3; the match to TRBD2 covers 7 bases. Trimming took 6 bases from V and 4 from J; bases not matched to a gene: 10. CDR3 size: 14 residues. In germline, CDR1 is DFQATT, CDR2 SNEGSKA (reference sequence). CDR3 DNA sequence: TGCAGTGCCAAAGCGCGGGAGCGCTCAGATACGCAGTATTTT. It translates to CSAKARERSDTQYF.

The V call is TRBV11-2, the J call TRBJ2-2; possibly TRBD2 for D (5 bases). The V end was cut by 1 base, the J end by 7 bases, with 10 bases between. The V gene's germline CDR1 is SGHAT and CDR2 FQNNGV. The CDR3 consists of 14 residues. The CDR3: CASSLAGSSGELFF. CDR3 coding DNA: TGTGCCAGCAGCTTAGCGGGGTCGAGCGGGGAGCTGTTTTTT.

This clonotype was seen only a few times. The chain has TRBV14 and TRBJ1-2, with 9 bases lining up with TRBD1. V trimming: 0 bases; J trimming: 6 bases; junction bases outside the gene matches: 14. Germline V gene data show CDR1 as SGHDN and CDR2 as FVKESK. The CDR3 is made up of 18 amino acids. The CDR3 DNA reads as TGTGCCAGCAGCCAAGATCCCGCTTACGCGGGACAGGGCGATGGCTACACCTTC. Its protein product is CASSQDPAYAGQGDGYTF. The whole variable domain, remainder taken from reference TRBV14 and TRBJ1-2, is EAGVTQFPSHSVIEKGQTVTLRCDPISGHDNLYWYRRVMGKEIKFLLHFVKESKQDESGMPNNRFLAERTGGTYSTLKVQPAELEDSGVYFCASSQDPAYAGQGDGYTFGSGTRLTVV.

This clonotype occurred a few times. The J gene is TRBJ2-2, the V gene TRBV20-1, with a weak D call TRBD2 (6 bases). Trimming pared 1 base from V and 5 bases from J, leaving 17 bases between. Germline V gene data show CDR1 as DFQATT and CDR2 as SNEGSKA (reference sequence). CDR3 length: 16 residues. The CDR3 sequence: CSARAAAPGGTGELFF. Written as DNA, the CDR3 is TGCAGTGCTAGAGCAGCTGCTCCCGGGGGAACCGGGGAGCTGTTTTTT.

This clonotype was picked up a small number of times. The V and J genes are TRBV10-1 and TRBJ2-2, with D possibly called TRBD1 or TRBD2 (5 bases each). Between the trimmed V and J ends, which lost 6 bases and 4 bases, there was a span of 15 bases. This CDR3 comprises 15 residues. Looked up from germline, CDR1 is WNHNN and CDR2 is SYGVQD (reference sequence). The CDR3 reads CASSGTRAVTGELFF. For the CDR3, the DNA is TGCGCCAGCAGCGGGACCCGGGCGGTCACCGGGGAGCTGTTTTTT.

The chain carries TRBV18 and TRBJ2-7; unclear D gene. Germline CDR1 KGHSH, CDR2 LQKENI. The CDR3 has 13 amino acids. The germline V and J ends were trimmed by 3 bases and 1 base, with 7 bases remaining between them. As DNA, the CDR3 is TGTGCCAGCTCACCTCTCGGATCCTACGAGCAGTACTTC. It is translated as CASSPLGSYEQYF.

This clonotype has a handful of counts. The chain employs TRBV12-3 or TRBV12-4 and TRBJ2-7; D ambiguous. CDR3 length equals 12 residues. Deletions cut 2 bases from V and 6 bases from J, with 8 bases between. CDR3 protein: CASSLNYREQYF. In DNA, the CDR3 is TGTGCCAGCAGTTTAAATTATCGCGAGCAGTACTTC.

The rearrangement joins TRBV10-3 to TRBJ2-7; D is unresolved. Germline V CDR1 and CDR2: ENHRY, SYGVKD. Trimming pared 4 bases from V and 0 bases from J, leaving 7 bases between. This CDR3 region has 13 residues. The CDR3 DNA is TGTGCCATCAGTGCCAGTGACTCCTACGAGCAGTACTTC. Protein product: CAISASDSYEQYF.

This sequence joins TRBV6-1 and TRBJ2-2, with D possibly being TRBD2 (5 bases). The CDR3 length is 14 residues. The germline V gene encodes CDR1 MNHNS and CDR2 SASEGT. Trimming stripped 8 bases from V and 3 bases from J, with 13 bases between. CDR3 amino acids: CASLRLGDTGELFF. The CDR3 DNA reads as TGTGCCAGCTTACGCCTCGGGGACACCGGGGAGCTGTTTTTT.

There are a few counts of this clonotype. The chain employs TRBV7-8 and TRBJ2-1; 9 nucleotides agree with TRBD2. Germline-derived CDR1 and CDR2 are SGHVS and FQNEAQ. J lost 8 bases, V lost 6 bases, and 14 bases had no gene match. This CDR3 region has 16 residues. CDR3 DNA: TGTGCCAGCAGACACGAGGGGACTAGCTCGTTCTATGAGCAGTTCTTC. Encoded protein: CASRHEGTSSFYEQFF. Supplemented by reference TRBV7-8 and TRBJ2-1, the full variable domain reads GAGVSQSPRYKVAKRGQDVALRCDPISGHVSLFWYQQALGQGPEFLTYFQNEAQLDKSGLPSDRFFAERPEGSVSTLKIQRTQQEDSAVYLCASRHEGTSSFYEQFFGPGTRLTVL.

The chain couples TRBV29-1 to TRBJ2-1; 8 positions agree with TRBD1. This CDR3 is built from 14 residues. The germline V gene has CDR1 SQVTM and CDR2 ANQGSEA. Trimming at V came to 6 bases and at J to 6 bases, leaving 10 bases not matched to a gene. The CDR3 DNA sequence: TGCAGCGTCGACCGTTCGGACAGGGTCAATGAGCAGTTCTTC. Translated: CSVDRSDRVNEQFF.

The rearrangement links TRBV18 to TRBJ2-1; 8 bases fit TRBD2. V shed 1 base, J shed 8 bases, and the junction held 10 bases outside the gene matches. In germline, CDR1 is KGHSH, CDR2 LQKENI. The CDR3 runs to 16 residues. DNA of the CDR3: TGTGCCAGCTCACCACTTGTGAGCGGGAGAGGTGATGAGCAGTTCTTC. Protein sequence: CASSPLVSGRGDEQFF.

This clonotype was counted many times. The chain joins TRBV20-1 to TRBJ2-3; the D gene is possibly TRBD2 (5 bases). V lost 5 bases to trimming and J lost 0 bases, with 12 bases between them. The CDR3 has 14 amino acids. Germline lookup yields CDR1 DFQATT and CDR2 SNEGSKA (reference sequence). CDR3 bases: TGCAGTGCTGTCGCCCGGACTAGCACAGATACGCAGTATTTT. Amino acids: CSAVARTSTDTQYF.

This clonotype was counted between two and nine times. The rearrangement joins TRBV21-1 to TRBJ2-7; TRBD1, the D gene given by the table, was not confirmed from the DNA. TRBV21-1 represents a pseudogene. The CDR3 totals 14 residues. The CDR3 DNA reads as TGTGCCAGCAGCAATCCAGGGGTAGAGGACGAGCAGTACTTC. It is translated as CASSNPGVEDEQYF.

The chain couples TRBV18 to TRBJ1-2, with 7 nucleotides matching TRBD1. V was pared by 5 bases and J by 2 bases, with 5 bases of the junction left unmatched. Germline V lookup: CDR1 KGHSH, CDR2 LQKENI. The CDR3 sequence is 14 residues long. CDR3 residues: CASSLDRDNYGYTF. The CDR3 DNA is TGTGCCAGCTCATTAGACAGGGACAACTATGGCTACACCTTC.

The chain couples TRBV4-2 to TRBJ2-7; 10 bases match TRBD2. V lost 8 bases and J lost 0; bases outside the gene matches: 22. CDR1 and CDR2 (germline): LGHNA, YNFKEQ. The CDR3 is made up of 20 amino acids. CDR3 nucleotides: TGTGCCAGCCGTTCCCCGGGACTAGCGTTCGGTGAGGGGAGCTCCTACGAGCAGTACTTC. Translating gives CASRSPGLAFGEGSSYEQYF.

The rearrangement uses TRBV5-1 and TRBJ2-7; no definite D call. Germline lookup yields CDR1 SGHRS and CDR2 YFSETQ. With 0 bases removed from V and 5 bases from J, the gap between germline ends came to 12 bases. The CDR3 totals 14 residues. The chain's CDR3 is CASSLGRSNDEQYF. CDR3 nucleotides: TGCGCCAGCAGCTTGGGACGGAGTAATGACGAGCAGTACTTC.

The table lists this clonotype with a few counts. The chain combines TRBV7-9 with TRBJ2-7; D gene ambiguous. V lost 5 bases to trimming and J lost 2 bases, with 10 bases between them. CDR3 length: 13 amino acids. Germline assignment: CDR1 SEHNR and CDR2 FQNEAQ (reference sequence). The CDR3 sequence: CASSGSSAYEQYF. The DNA for the CDR3 is TGTGCCAGCAGCGGCAGTTCCGCCTACGAGCAGTACTTC.

The chain has TRBV6-5 and TRBJ2-5, with 11 bases lining up with TRBD1. The CDR3 totals 18 residues. In germline, CDR1 is MNHEY, CDR2 SVGAGI. V dropped 4 bases and J dropped 5; count of bases not matched to a gene: 15. The CDR3 loop reads CASSSGERTGGFEETQYF. In nucleotides, the CDR3 is TGTGCCAGCAGTTCTGGGGAGAGGACAGGGGGCTTTGAGGAGACCCAGTACTTC.

This clonotype showed up many times. V usage is TRBV20-1 and J usage is TRBJ1-1; 7 bases are shared with TRBD1. V lost 3 bases and J lost 5; bases outside the gene matches: 6. Germline lookup yields CDR1 DFQATT and CDR2 SNEGSKA (reference sequence). The CDR3 runs to 13 residues. The CDR3 reads CSASRGPGTEAFF. The CDR3 region has the DNA TGCAGTGCTAGTAGGGGGCCGGGGACTGAAGCTTTCTTT.